The clone carrying this T cell receptor beta chain was counted only a few times. Its antigen is not identified. V shed 0 bases, J shed 8 bases, and the junction held 11 bases outside the gene matches. This CDR3 is built from 16 residues. Germline V gene sequence: CDR1 SGDLS, CDR2 YYNGEE. The data were obtained in a study of identical twins. From the 5' RACE reads, TCRdb called clonotypes with MiXCR, one entry per CDR3 protein. The table shows 450,000 or so distinct CDR3 sequences, with less than 20% occurring only once. Study-wide results and caveats: Abundant beta clonotypes from cord blood bore fewer insertions; memory repertoires lacked this pattern. Potential partial confounding of zero-insertion analyses by invariant MAIT and iNKT cells was noted. Conclusions rested on cross-sectional statistics rather than following the same donors. Low generation probability was overrepresented in out-of-frame alpha sequences shared by twins.

This chain uses TRBV9 with TRBJ2-1; 7 bases line up with TRBD2. This clonotype was obtained from a man between 45 and 60 years old in good health. Sequencing was done on a sample of naive T cells sorted from blood. The CDR3 loop reads CASSVGFLGGSDEQFF. The CDR3 bases are TGTGCCAGCAGCGTAGGATTTCTGGGCGGGAGCGATGAGCAGTTCTTC.